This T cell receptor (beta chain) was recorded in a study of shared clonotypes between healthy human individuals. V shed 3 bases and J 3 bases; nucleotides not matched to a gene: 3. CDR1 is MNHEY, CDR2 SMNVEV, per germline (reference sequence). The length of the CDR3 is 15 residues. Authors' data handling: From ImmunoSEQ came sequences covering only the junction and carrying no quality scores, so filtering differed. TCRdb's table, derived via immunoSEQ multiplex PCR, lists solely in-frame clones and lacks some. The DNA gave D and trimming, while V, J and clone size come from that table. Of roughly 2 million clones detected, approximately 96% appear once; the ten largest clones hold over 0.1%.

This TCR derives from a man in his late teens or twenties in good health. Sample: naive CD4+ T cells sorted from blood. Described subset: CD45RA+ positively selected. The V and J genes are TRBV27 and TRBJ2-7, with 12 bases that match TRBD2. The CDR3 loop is CASSLRGLAGYEQYF. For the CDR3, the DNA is TGTGCCAGCAGTTTGAGGGGACTAGCGGGCTACGAGCAGTACTTC.